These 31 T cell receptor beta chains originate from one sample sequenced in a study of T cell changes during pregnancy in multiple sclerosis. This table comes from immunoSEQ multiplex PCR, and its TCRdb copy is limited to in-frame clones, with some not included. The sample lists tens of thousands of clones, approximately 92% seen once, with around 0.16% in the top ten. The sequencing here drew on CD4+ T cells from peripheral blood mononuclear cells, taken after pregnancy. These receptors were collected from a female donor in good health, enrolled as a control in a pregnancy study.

CDR3 region: CASSPGVVNTEAFF. The CDR3 DNA is TGCGCCAGCAGCCCAGGGGTGGTGAACACTGAAGCTTTCTTT. The chain uses TRBV5-1 and TRBJ1-1, with D possibly TRBD1 on 6 matching bases. The CDR3 consists of 14 residues. Per the germline V gene, CDR1 is SGHRS and CDR2 is YFSETQ. Trimming took off 4 bases at V and 0 bases at J, with 10 bases between the two ends.

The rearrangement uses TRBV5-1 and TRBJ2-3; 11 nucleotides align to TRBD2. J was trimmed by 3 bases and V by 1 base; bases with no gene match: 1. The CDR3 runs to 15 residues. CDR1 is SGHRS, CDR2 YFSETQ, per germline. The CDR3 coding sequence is TGCGCCAGCAGCTTGTCTAGCGGGGGGACAGATACGCAGTATTTT. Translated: CASSLSSGGTDTQYF.

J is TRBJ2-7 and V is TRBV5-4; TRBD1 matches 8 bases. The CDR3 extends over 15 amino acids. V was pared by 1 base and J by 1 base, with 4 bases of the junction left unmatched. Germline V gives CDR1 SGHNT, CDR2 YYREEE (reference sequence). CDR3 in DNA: TGTGCCAGCAGCTTGTCCGGACAGGGATCCTACGAGCAGTACTTC. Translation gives CASSLSGQGSYEQYF. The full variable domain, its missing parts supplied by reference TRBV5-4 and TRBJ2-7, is ETGVTQSPTHLIKTRGQQVTLRCSSQSGHNTVSWYQQALGQGPQFIFQYYREEENGRGNFPPRFSGLQFPNYSSELNVNALELDDSALYLCASSLSGQGSYEQYFGPGTRLTVT.

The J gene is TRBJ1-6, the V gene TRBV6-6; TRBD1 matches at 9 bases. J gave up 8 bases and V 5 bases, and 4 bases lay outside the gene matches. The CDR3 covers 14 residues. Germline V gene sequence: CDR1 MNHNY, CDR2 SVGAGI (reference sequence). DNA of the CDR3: TGTGCCAGCAGTCCACAGGGGGCGGATTCACCCCTCCACTTT. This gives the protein CASSPQGADSPLHF.

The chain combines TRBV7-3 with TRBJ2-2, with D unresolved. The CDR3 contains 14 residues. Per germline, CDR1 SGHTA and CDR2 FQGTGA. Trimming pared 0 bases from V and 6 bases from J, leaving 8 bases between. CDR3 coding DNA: TGTGCCAGCAGCTTAACGGGCCAGGCCGGGGAGCTGTTTTTT. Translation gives CASSLTGQAGELFF.

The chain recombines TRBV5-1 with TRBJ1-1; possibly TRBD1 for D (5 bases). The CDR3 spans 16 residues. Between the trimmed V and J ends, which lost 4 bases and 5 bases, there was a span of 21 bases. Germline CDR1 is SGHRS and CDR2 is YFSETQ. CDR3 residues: CASSREGAVRRTEAFF. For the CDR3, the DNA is TGCGCCAGCAGCAGAGAAGGGGCAGTAAGACGTACTGAAGCTTTCTTT. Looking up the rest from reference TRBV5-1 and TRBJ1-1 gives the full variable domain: KAGVTQTPRYLIKTRGQQVTLSCSPISGHRSVSWYQQTPGQGLQFLFEYFSETQRNKGNFPGRFSGRQFSNSRSEMNVSTLELGDSALYLCASSREGAVRRTEAFFGQGTRLTVV.

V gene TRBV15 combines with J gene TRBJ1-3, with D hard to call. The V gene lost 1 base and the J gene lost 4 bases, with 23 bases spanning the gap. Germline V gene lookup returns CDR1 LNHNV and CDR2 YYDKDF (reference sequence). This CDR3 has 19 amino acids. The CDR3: CATSRGRDGAATRGNTIYF. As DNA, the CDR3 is TGTGCCACCAGCAGAGGGCGAGACGGCGCCGCTACTAGGGGAAACACCATATATTTT.

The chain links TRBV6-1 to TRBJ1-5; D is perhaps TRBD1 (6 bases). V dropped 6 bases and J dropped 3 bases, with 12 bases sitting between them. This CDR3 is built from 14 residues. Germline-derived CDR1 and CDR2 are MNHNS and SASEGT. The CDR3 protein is CASSPTGPNQPQHF. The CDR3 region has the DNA TGTGCCAGCAGCCCGACAGGCCCCAATCAGCCCCAGCATTTT.

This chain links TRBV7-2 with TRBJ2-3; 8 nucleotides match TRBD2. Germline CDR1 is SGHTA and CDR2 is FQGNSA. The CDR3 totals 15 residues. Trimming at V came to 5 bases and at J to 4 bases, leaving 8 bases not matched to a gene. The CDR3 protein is CASSPAGTRPDTQYF. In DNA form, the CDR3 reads TGTGCCAGCAGCCCGGCCGGGACTAGACCAGATACGCAGTATTTT.

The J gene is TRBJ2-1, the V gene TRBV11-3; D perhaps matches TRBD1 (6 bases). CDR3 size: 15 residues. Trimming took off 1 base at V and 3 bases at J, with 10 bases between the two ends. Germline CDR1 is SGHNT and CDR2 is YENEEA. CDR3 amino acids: CASSLAAGDYNEQFF. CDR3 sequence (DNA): TGTGCCAGCAGCTTAGCGGCAGGGGACTACAATGAGCAGTTCTTC.

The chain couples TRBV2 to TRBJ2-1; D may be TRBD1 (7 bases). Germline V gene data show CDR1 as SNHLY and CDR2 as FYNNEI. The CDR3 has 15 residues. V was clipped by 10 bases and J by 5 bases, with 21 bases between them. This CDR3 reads CATTEGAGLNNEQFF. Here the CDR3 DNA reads TGTGCCACCACCGAGGGGGCGGGACTTAACAATGAGCAGTTCTTC.

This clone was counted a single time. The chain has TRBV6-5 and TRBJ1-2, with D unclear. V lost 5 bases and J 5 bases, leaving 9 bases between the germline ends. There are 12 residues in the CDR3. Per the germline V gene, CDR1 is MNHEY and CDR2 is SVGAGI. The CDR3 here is CASSPGGYGYTF. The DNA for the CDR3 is TGTGCCAGCAGTCCAGGAGGATATGGCTACACCTTC.

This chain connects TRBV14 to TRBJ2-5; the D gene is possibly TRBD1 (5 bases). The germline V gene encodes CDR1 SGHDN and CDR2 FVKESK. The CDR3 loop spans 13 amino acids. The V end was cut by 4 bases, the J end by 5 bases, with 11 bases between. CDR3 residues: CASSRGKRETQYF. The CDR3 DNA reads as TGTGCCAGCAGCCGGGGCAAAAGGGAGACCCAGTACTTC.

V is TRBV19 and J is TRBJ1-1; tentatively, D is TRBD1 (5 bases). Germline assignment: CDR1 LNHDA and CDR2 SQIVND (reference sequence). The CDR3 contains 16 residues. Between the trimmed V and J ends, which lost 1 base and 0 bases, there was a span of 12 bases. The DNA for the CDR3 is TGTGCCAGTAGTATAGGAACCCAGACAGTGAACACTGAAGCTTTCTTT. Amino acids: CASSIGTQTVNTEAFF. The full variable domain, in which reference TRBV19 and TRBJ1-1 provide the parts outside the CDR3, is DGGITQSPKYLFRKEGQNVTLSCEQNLNHDAMYWYRQDPGQGLRLIYYSQIVNDFQKGDIAEGYSVSREKKESFPLTVTSAQKNPTAFYLCASSIGTQTVNTEAFFGQGTRLTVV.

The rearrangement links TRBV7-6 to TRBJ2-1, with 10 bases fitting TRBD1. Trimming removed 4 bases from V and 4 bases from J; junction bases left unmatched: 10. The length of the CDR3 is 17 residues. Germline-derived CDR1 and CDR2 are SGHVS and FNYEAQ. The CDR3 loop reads CASSSGTGVPSYNEQFF. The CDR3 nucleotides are TGTGCCAGCAGCTCCGGGACAGGGGTTCCTTCATACAATGAGCAGTTCTTC. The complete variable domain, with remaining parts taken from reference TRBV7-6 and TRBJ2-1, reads GAGVSQSPRYKVTKRGQDVALRCDPISGHVSLYWYRQALGQGPEFLTYFNYEAQQDKSGLPNDRFSAERPEGSISTLTIQRTEQRDSAMYRCASSSGTGVPSYNEQFFGPGTRLTVL.

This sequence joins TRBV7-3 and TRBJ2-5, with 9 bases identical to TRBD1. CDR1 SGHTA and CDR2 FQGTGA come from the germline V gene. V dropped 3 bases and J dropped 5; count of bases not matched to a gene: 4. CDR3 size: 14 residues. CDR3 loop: CASSLAGQGETQYF. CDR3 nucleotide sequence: TGTGCCAGCAGCTTGGCGGGACAGGGCGAGACCCAGTACTTC.

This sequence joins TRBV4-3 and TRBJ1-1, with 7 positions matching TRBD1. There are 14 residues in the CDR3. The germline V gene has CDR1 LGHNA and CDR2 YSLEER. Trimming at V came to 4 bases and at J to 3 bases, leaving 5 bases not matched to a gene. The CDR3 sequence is CASSPGTDYTEAFF. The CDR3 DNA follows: TGCGCCAGCAGCCCCGGGACAGACTACACTGAAGCTTTCTTT.

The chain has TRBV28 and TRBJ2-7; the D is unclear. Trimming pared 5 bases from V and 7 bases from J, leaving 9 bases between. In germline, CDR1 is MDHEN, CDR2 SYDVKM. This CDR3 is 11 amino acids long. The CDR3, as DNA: TGTGCCAGCAGTGCCCGTGAGGAGCAGTACTTC. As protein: CASSAREEQYF.

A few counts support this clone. DNA for the CDR3: TGCGCCAGCAGCCAAGATGCAGGGATGGGTAATTCACCCCTCCACTTT. Protein: CASSQDAGMGNSPLHF. The chain carries TRBV4-3 and TRBJ1-6, with D possibly matching TRBD1 (5 bases). Trimming cost V 0 bases and J 6 bases, with 12 bases left between them. This CDR3 comprises 16 residues. Germline CDR1 reads LGHNA; CDR2 reads YSLEER.

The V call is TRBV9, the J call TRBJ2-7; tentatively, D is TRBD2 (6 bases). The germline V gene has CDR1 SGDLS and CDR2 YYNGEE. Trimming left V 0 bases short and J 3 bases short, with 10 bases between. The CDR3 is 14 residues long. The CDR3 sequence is CASSVGLGLYEQYF. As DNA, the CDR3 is TGTGCCAGCAGCGTAGGACTAGGGCTCTACGAGCAGTACTTC.

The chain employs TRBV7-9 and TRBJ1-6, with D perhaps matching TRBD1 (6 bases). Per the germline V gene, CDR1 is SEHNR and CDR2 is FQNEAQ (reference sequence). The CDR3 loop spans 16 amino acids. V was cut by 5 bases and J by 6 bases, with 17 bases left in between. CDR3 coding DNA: TGTGCCAGCAGCAGCCTAGGGGGGGGCCTTAATTCACCCCTCCACTTT. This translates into CASSSLGGGLNSPLHF.

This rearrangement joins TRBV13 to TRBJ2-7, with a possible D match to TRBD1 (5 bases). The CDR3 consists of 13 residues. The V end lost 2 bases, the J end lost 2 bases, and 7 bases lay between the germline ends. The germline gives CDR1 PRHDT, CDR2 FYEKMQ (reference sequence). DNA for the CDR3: TGTGCCAGCAGCTTATCAGGGACCTACGAGCAGTACTTC. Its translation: CASSLSGTYEQYF.

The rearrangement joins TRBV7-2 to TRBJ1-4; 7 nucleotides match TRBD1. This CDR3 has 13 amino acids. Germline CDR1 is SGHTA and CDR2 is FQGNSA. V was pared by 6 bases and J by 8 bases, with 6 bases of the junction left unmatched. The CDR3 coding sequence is TGTGCCAGCAGGGACACAGGGGTGGAAAAACTGTTTTTT. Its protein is CASRDTGVEKLFF.

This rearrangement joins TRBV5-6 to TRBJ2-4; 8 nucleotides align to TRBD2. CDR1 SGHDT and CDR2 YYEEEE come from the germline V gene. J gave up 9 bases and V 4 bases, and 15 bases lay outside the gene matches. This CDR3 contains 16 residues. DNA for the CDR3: TGTGCCAGCAGCGGGGGAGCGGGGGCGCCAGGAAGCATTCAGTACTTC. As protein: CASSGGAGAPGSIQYF.

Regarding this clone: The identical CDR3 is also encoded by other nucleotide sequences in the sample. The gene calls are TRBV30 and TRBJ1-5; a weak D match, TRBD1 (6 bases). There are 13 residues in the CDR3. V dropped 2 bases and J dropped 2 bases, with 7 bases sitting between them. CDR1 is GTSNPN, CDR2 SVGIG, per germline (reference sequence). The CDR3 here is CAWSPGGNQPQHF. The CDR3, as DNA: TGTGCCTGGAGTCCAGGGGGCAATCAGCCCCAGCATTTT.

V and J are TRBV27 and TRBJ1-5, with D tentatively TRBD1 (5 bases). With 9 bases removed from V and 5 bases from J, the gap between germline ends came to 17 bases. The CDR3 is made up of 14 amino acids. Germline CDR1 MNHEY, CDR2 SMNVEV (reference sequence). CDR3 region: CASSRGRADQPQHF. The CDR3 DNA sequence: TGTGCCAGTAGTAGAGGCAGGGCGGATCAGCCCCAGCATTTT.

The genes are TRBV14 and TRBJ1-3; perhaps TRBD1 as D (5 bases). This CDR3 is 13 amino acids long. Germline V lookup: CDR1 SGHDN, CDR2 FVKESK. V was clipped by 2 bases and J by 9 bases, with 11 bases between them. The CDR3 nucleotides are TGTGCCAGCAGCCAACAGGGTCTGGCCACCATATATTTT. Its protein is CASSQQGLATIYF.

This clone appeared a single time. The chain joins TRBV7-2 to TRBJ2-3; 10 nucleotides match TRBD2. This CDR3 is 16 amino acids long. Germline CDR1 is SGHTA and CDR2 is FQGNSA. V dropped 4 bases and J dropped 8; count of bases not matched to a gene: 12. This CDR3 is CASSSTLSGGARTQYF. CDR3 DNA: TGTGCCAGCAGCTCAACCTTGAGCGGGGGGGCCCGTACGCAGTATTTT.

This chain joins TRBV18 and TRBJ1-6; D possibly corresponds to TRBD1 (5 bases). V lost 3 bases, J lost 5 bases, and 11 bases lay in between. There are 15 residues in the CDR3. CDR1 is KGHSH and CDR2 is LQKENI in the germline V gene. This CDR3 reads CASSPNKQDNSPLHF. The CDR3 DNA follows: TGTGCCAGCTCACCGAACAAACAGGATAATTCACCCCTCCACTTT.

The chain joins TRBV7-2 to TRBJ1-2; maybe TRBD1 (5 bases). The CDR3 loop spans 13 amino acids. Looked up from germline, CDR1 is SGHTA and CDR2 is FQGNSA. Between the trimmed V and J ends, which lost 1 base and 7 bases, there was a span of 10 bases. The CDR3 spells CASSLVGGGGYTF. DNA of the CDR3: TGTGCCAGCAGCTTAGTGGGGGGAGGTGGCTACACCTTC.

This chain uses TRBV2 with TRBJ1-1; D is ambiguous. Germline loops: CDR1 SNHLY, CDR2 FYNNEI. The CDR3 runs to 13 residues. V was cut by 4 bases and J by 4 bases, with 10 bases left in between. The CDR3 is CASSVAGVTEAFF. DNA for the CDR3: TGTGCCAGCAGTGTAGCCGGAGTCACTGAAGCTTTCTTT.